What follows are 24 T cell receptor beta chains derived from one specimen sequenced in a study of cytomegalovirus exposure and HLA in healthy donors. Produced via immunoSEQ multiplex PCR; TCRdb's table is partial and in-frame only. Of 90,000 to 120,000 clones detected, about 85% appear once; the ten largest clones hold 3%. Source material: PBMCs. The source of these receptors is a woman between 18 and 29 years old in good health and CMV-seronegative.

J is TRBJ1-1 and V is TRBV7-3; TRBD1 might be the D (5 bases). The length of the CDR3 is 15 residues. The V gene lost 5 bases and the J gene lost 5 bases, with 18 bases spanning the gap. The germline V gene has CDR1 SGHTA and CDR2 FQGTGA. The CDR3 DNA is TGTGCCAGCAGCCCAATGGAGGGCCGGGGGACTGAAGCTTTCTTT. Its protein product is CASSPMEGRGTEAFF.

The rearrangement joins TRBV27 to TRBJ1-2; D unresolved. V shed 8 bases and J shed 4 bases, with 11 bases lying between them. The CDR3 extends over 12 amino acids. Germline loops: CDR1 MNHEY, CDR2 SMNVEV (reference sequence). DNA of the CDR3: TGTGCCAGCTATCTGTACGGCTATGGCTACACCTTC. Translation: CASYLYGYGYTF.

In DNA form, the CDR3 reads TGTGCCAGCACCCCCTCTAACTACGGTAGCTCCTACAATGAGCAGTTCTTC. This codes for CASTPSNYGSSYNEQFF. The V gene is TRBV27, the J gene TRBJ2-1; D is unclear. Trimming pared 7 bases from V and 0 bases from J, leaving 19 bases between. This CDR3 has 17 residues. The germline V gene encodes CDR1 MNHEY and CDR2 SMNVEV (reference sequence).

The gene calls are TRBV14 and TRBJ2-2; 13 bases are shared with TRBD2. V lost 4 bases, J lost 3 bases, and 14 bases stayed unmatched. This CDR3 comprises 20 residues. CDR1 is SGHDN and CDR2 is FVKESK in the germline V gene. The CDR3, as DNA: TGTGCCAGCAGCCGACGACAGGGCACTAGCGGGGGGGCGGACACCGGGGAGCTGTTTTTT. Its protein is CASSRRQGTSGGADTGELFF. Based on the CDR3 plus reference TRBV14 and TRBJ2-2, the full variable domain is EAGVTQFPSHSVIEKGQTVTLRCDPISGHDNLYWYRRVMGKEIKFLLHFVKESKQDESGMPNNRFLAERTGGTYSTLKVQPAELEDSGVYFCASSRRQGTSGGADTGELFFGEGSRLTVL.

The chain employs TRBV10-3 and TRBJ2-3; D remains ambiguous. V was trimmed by 5 bases and J by 1 base, leaving 13 bases between them. The germline V gene has CDR1 ENHRY and CDR2 SYGVKD. The CDR3 has 15 amino acids. CDR3: CAISPLDSRTDTQYF. The CDR3 DNA sequence: TGTGCCATCAGTCCGCTAGATTCCCGCACAGATACGCAGTATTTT.

The chain is built from TRBV9 and TRBJ2-7; possibly TRBD2 for D (6 bases). This CDR3 comprises 14 residues. V was pared by 3 bases and J by 5 bases, with 15 bases between. Germline V lookup: CDR1 SGDLS, CDR2 YYNGEE. The CDR3 loop is CASSAGTAGDEQYF. The DNA of the CDR3 is TGTGCCAGCAGCGCGGGGACTGCCGGCGACGAGCAGTACTTC.

V and J are TRBV5-5 and TRBJ1-2; possible D gene TRBD1, 5 bases. Germline V gene sequence: CDR1 SGHKS, CDR2 YYEKEE (reference sequence). Trimming took 10 bases from V and 7 from J, leaving 26 bases between them. The CDR3 runs to 15 residues. The CDR3 bases are TGTGCCTCCCGTTATGAGACTGGGGGGGGGTTTGGCTACACCTTC. Encoded protein: CASRYETGGGFGYTF. Full variable domain (outside the CDR3, taken from reference TRBV5-5 and TRBJ1-2): DAGVTQSPTHLIKTRGQQVTLRCSPISGHKSVSWYQQVLGQGPQFIFQYYEKEERGRGNFPDRFSARQFPNYSSELNVNALLLGDSALYLCASRYETGGGFGYTFGSGTRLTVV.

This clone was seen more than once but under ten times. The chain employs TRBV10-3 and TRBJ1-1, with no clear D. The CDR3 extends over 13 amino acids. Trimming left V 6 bases short and J 1 base short, with 9 bases between. Germline loops: CDR1 ENHRY, CDR2 SYGVKD. In DNA form, the CDR3 reads TGTGCCATCAGACGAGCAGGGAACACTGAAGCTTTCTTT. Encoded protein: CAIRRAGNTEAFF.

The chain is built from TRBV28 and TRBJ1-5; 9 bases are shared with TRBD1. CDR1 is MDHEN, CDR2 SYDVKM, per germline. The CDR3 sequence is 14 residues long. Trimming removed 3 bases from V and 7 bases from J; junction bases left unmatched: 4. For the CDR3, the DNA is TGTGCCAGCAGTTTGGGACAGGGAAAACAGCCCCAGCATTTT. Translating it yields CASSLGQGKQPQHF.

The chain uses TRBV27 and TRBJ2-1; the D gene is possibly TRBD1 (6 bases). Trimming shortened V by 4 bases and J by 8 bases, and 15 bases separated the two germline ends. Germline CDR1 is MNHEY and CDR2 is SMNVEV (reference sequence). This CDR3 region has 14 residues. The CDR3 reads CASSSRGGVHEQFF. CDR3 in DNA: TGTGCCAGCAGTTCCCGAGGGGGTGTACATGAGCAGTTCTTC.

This chain connects TRBV5-5 to TRBJ1-1; 8 positions agree with TRBD1. V dropped 3 bases and J dropped 4; count of bases not matched to a gene: 5. Germline V gene sequence: CDR1 SGHKS, CDR2 YYEKEE (reference sequence). The CDR3 runs to 14 residues. The CDR3 DNA sequence: TGTGCCAGCAGCTCAGGACAGGGAGTCACTGAAGCTTTCTTT. This gives the protein CASSSGQGVTEAFF.

The chain carries TRBV6-4 and TRBJ2-3; the D gene is possibly TRBD1 (6 bases). Germline CDR1 MRHNA, CDR2 SNTAGT. V lost 5 bases and J lost 6, with 18 bases in between. This CDR3 is built from 15 residues. Here the CDR3 reads CASSMDPGGSDTQYF. Here the CDR3 DNA reads TGTGCCAGCAGTATGGACCCTGGGGGCTCCGATACGCAGTATTTT.

The rearrangement links TRBV10-3 to TRBJ2-5; TRBD2 matches 8 bases. Per germline, CDR1 ENHRY and CDR2 SYGVKD. This CDR3 spans 16 amino acids. V lost 0 bases, J lost 3 bases, and 6 bases stayed unmatched. The CDR3 protein is CAISESGRGGKETQYF. In DNA, the CDR3 is TGTGCCATCAGTGAGTCAGGTCGCGGGGGGAAAGAGACCCAGTACTTC.

This clone was seen more than once but under ten times. The chain carries TRBV5-6 and TRBJ2-2; D is perhaps TRBD2 (6 bases). Per germline, CDR1 SGHDT and CDR2 YYEEEE. Between the trimmed V and J ends, which lost 3 bases and 6 bases, there was a span of 9 bases. The CDR3 consists of 13 residues. CDR3 in amino acids: CASSWGGAGELFF. CDR3 DNA: TGTGCCAGCAGCTGGGGAGGTGCCGGGGAGCTGTTTTTT.

The chain is built from TRBV23-1 and TRBJ2-2; D might be TRBD1 (6 bases). TRBV23-1 is placed among ORFs of uncertain function. V was shortened by 2 bases and J by 6 bases, with 22 bases between the two germline ends. The CDR3 has 18 amino acids. The CDR3, as DNA: TGCGCCAGCAGTCAACCTACAACCAGGGGCCCTTTATCCGGGGAGCTGTTTTTT. Translating it yields CASSQPTTRGPLSGELFF.

In this sample, this clone turned up once. This chain links TRBV27 with TRBJ2-1, with TRBD1 matching 7 bases. The V segment lost 6 bases and the J segment 8 bases; nucleotides outside the gene matches: 13. The germline V gene has CDR1 MNHEY and CDR2 SMNVEV (reference sequence). The CDR3 loop spans 15 amino acids. The CDR3 protein is CASRLAPTGRDEQFF. The CDR3 DNA sequence: TGTGCCAGCAGATTAGCCCCGACAGGGCGGGATGAGCAGTTCTTC.

CDR3 amino acids: CASGTGISYEQYF. The DNA of the CDR3 is TGTGCCAGCGGTACAGGAATCTCCTACGAGCAGTACTTC. The chain uses TRBV2 and TRBJ2-7; a possible D gene is TRBD1 (5 bases). V was clipped by 8 bases and J by 0 bases, with 11 bases between them. The CDR3 spans 13 residues. CDR1 and CDR2 from the germline V gene are SNHLY and FYNNEI.

The chain uses TRBV30 and TRBJ2-5, with 9 nucleotides matching TRBD2. This CDR3 is built from 18 residues. Germline loops: CDR1 GTSNPN, CDR2 SVGIG (reference sequence). The J segment lost 1 base and the V segment lost 0 bases, leaving 12 bases of the junction unmatched. CDR3 coding DNA: TGTGCCTGGAGTGTAGCCGGCGCGGGGGGGCTAATCCAAGAGACCCAGTACTTC. It codes for CAWSVAGAGGLIQETQYF. Filled out from reference TRBV30 and TRBJ2-5, the complete variable domain reads SQTIHQWPATLVQPVGSPLSLECTVEGTSNPNLYWYRQAAGRGLQLLFYSVGIGQISSEVPQNLSASRPQDRQFILSSKKLLLSDSGFYLCAWSVAGAGGLIQETQYFGPGTRLLVL.

The chain links TRBV5-4 to TRBJ2-2; TRBD2 aligns across 8 bases. Germline V gene lookup returns CDR1 SGHNT and CDR2 YYREEE (reference sequence). The CDR3 sequence is 18 residues long. J lost 2 bases, V lost 4 bases, and 13 bases had no gene match. CDR3 sequence reads: CASSLNIPGTRNTGELFF. DNA of the CDR3: TGTGCCAGCAGCCTGAATATCCCGGGGACTAGAAACACCGGGGAGCTGTTTTTT.

The rearrangement links TRBV25-1 to TRBJ2-3; 12 nucleotides agree with TRBD2. The ends lost 2 bases at V and 2 bases at J; junction bases unmatched: 5. This CDR3 spans 17 amino acids. The germline V gene encodes CDR1 MGHDK and CDR2 SYGVNS. CDR3 residues: CASSERGLAGNTDTQYF. CDR3 nucleotide sequence: TGTGCCAGCAGTGAACGAGGACTAGCGGGGAACACAGATACGCAGTATTTT.

V gene TRBV9 combines with J gene TRBJ1-2, with unresolved D. The CDR3 has 15 residues. Germline-derived CDR1 and CDR2 are SGDLS and YYNGEE. V was trimmed by 4 bases and J by 3 bases, leaving 16 bases between them. The CDR3 region is CASSPTQTTDYGYTF. CDR3 nucleotides: TGTGCCAGCAGCCCAACACAGACCACCGACTATGGCTACACCTTC.

J is TRBJ1-1 and V is TRBV7-9; D perhaps matches TRBD1 (5 bases). The CDR3 length is 15 residues. The V end was cut by 1 base, the J end by 3 bases, with 12 bases between. Germline-derived CDR1 and CDR2 are SEHNR and FQNEAQ (reference sequence). CDR3 sequence (DNA): TGTGCCAGCAGCTTAGATGGGGCAGCGCACACTGAAGCTTTCTTT. Amino acids: CASSLDGAAHTEAFF.

The chain uses TRBV10-2 and TRBJ2-1; 7 bases align to TRBD1. Per the germline V gene, CDR1 is WSHSY and CDR2 is SAAADI. The CDR3 runs 15 residues. V dropped 10 bases and J dropped 0; count of bases not matched to a gene: 9. The CDR3 reads CATRSRGSSYNEQFF. CDR3 nucleotide sequence: TGCGCCACCCGATCCAGGGGGAGCTCCTACAATGAGCAGTTCTTC.

This rearrangement joins TRBV6-1 to TRBJ1-6; a possible D gene is TRBD1 (6 bases). V lost 7 bases and J 11 bases, leaving 21 bases between the germline ends. Germline CDR1 reads MNHNS; CDR2 reads SASEGT. The CDR3 runs to 15 residues. The CDR3, as DNA: TGTGCCAGCACCCGAGGGGGGGCCGGGGAGACACCCCTCCACTTT. This sequence encodes CASTRGGAGETPLHF.